The 14 T cell receptor beta chains below all came from one sample that was sequenced in a study of T cells after yellow fever vaccination. One entry per CDR3 protein results from TCRdb running MiXCR on the 5' RACE reads. This table has around 160,000 distinct CDR3 sequences, around 7.3% appearing once. The specimen was CD4+ T cells sorted from PBMCs, collected roughly 5 days after the first yellow fever vaccination. The receptors derive from a man between 18 and 35 years old who received the YFV17D yellow fever vaccine.

This clonotype was detected only a few times. The genes are TRBV4-3 and TRBJ1-4, with unresolved D. CDR1 is LGHNA and CDR2 is YSLEER in the germline V gene. CDR3 length equals 15 residues. Trimming took off 2 bases at V and 1 base at J, with 8 bases between the two ends. The CDR3 loop is CASSQWTETNEKLFF. The CDR3, as DNA: TGCGCCAGCAGCCAATGGACTGAAACTAATGAAAAACTGTTTTTT.

The table lists this clonotype with many counts. The rearrangement links TRBV2 to TRBJ2-5; D is ambiguous. The CDR3 runs 11 residues. From germline, CDR1 is SNHLY and CDR2 FYNNEI. The germline V and J ends were trimmed by 7 bases and 5 bases, with 8 bases remaining between them. The DNA for the CDR3 is TGTGCCAGCACCATTATGGAGACCCAGTACTTC. Translating it yields CASTIMETQYF.

This clonotype was counted only a few times. The V gene is TRBV6-1, the J gene TRBJ2-1, with D perhaps matching TRBD1 or TRBD2 (5 bases each). V was clipped by 7 bases and J by 7 bases, with 26 bases between them. From germline, CDR1 is MNHNS and CDR2 SASEGT. This CDR3 is built from 17 residues. This CDR3 reads CASTGAPGPTTNNEQFF. The DNA of the CDR3 is TGTGCCAGCACTGGAGCCCCGGGACCAACTACAAATAATGAGCAGTTCTTC.

In its sample, this clonotype was seen many times. The chain uses TRBV10-3 and TRBJ2-3, with TRBD1 matching 7 bases. The germline V gene has CDR1 ENHRY and CDR2 SYGVKD. CDR3 size: 14 residues. V dropped 6 bases and J dropped 6; count of bases not matched to a gene: 9. CDR3 DNA: TGTGCCATCAGATCGGGACAGCTCCTGGATACGCAGTATTTT. Its translation: CAIRSGQLLDTQYF.

To note about this clonotype: This may be a read error: a much more frequent sequence differs by one nucleotide. The chain has TRBV6-1 and TRBJ1-1; 9 bases are shared with TRBD1. Germline V gene sequence: CDR1 MNHNS, CDR2 SASEGT. CDR3 length: 14 residues. With 8 bases clipped from V and 5 bases from J, the junction kept 9 bases outside the gene matches. The CDR3 loop is CASGARDRETEAFF. The DNA of the CDR3 is TGTGCCAGCGGCGCCCGGGACAGGGAGACTGAAGCTTTCTTT.

This clonotype was seen a handful of times. The chain recombines TRBV3-1 with TRBJ1-1; unclear D gene. The V and J ends lost 5 bases and 7 bases respectively, with 14 bases between them. The CDR3 is made up of 13 amino acids. Germline V lookup: CDR1 LGHDT, CDR2 YNNKEL (reference sequence). CDR3 protein: CASSSRFAFEAFF. The DNA for the CDR3 is TGTGCCAGCAGCTCCCGGTTCGCTTTTGAAGCTTTCTTT.

The chain joins TRBV27 to TRBJ2-3, with 8 nucleotides matching TRBD1. The CDR3 loop spans 13 amino acids. Germline-derived CDR1 and CDR2 are MNHEY and SMNVEV (reference sequence). J gave up 9 bases and V 6 bases, and 8 bases lay outside the gene matches. In DNA form, the CDR3 reads TGTGCCAGCAGCCTACATCGGACAGGGACGCAGTATTTT. Translating gives CASSLHRTGTQYF.

This clonotype was detected ten times or more. The chain is built from TRBV9 and TRBJ2-1; unclear D gene. CDR1 and CDR2 from the germline V gene are SGDLS and YYNGEE. V lost 6 bases and J lost 0, with 13 bases in between. This CDR3 comprises 15 residues. The CDR3 sequence: CASTPDFHSYNEQFF. The CDR3 nucleotides read TGTGCCAGCACCCCCGACTTTCACTCCTACAATGAGCAGTTCTTC.

This clonotype has ten or more counts. V and J are TRBV6-5 and TRBJ1-2, with 8 nucleotides matching TRBD1. The CDR3 is 18 residues long. Trimming cost V 0 bases and J 8 bases; bases outside gene matches: 17. Germline CDR1 is MNHEY and CDR2 is SVGAGI. CDR3 in DNA: TGTGCCAGCAGTTACTCGAAAGGCTTGGTCGGACAGGGTCGCGGCTACACCTTC. Translation gives CASSYSKGLVGQGRGYTF.

This clonotype was observed a handful of times. The chain recombines TRBV12-3 or TRBV12-4 with TRBJ2-3; the D gene is possibly TRBD2 (6 bases). Trimming left V 5 bases short and J 2 bases short, with 14 bases between. The CDR3 consists of 15 residues. CDR3 sequence reads: CASSRTTLATDTQYF. CDR3 bases: TGTGCCAGCAGTCGGACAACACTAGCCACAGATACGCAGTATTTT.

This clonotype occurred many times. V is TRBV20-1 and J is TRBJ1-5, with D unclear. From germline, CDR1 is DFQATT and CDR2 SNEGSKA (reference sequence). V was trimmed by 0 bases and J by 5 bases, leaving 8 bases between them. The CDR3 length is 13 residues. The chain's CDR3 is CSARDEGDQPQHF. CDR3 in DNA: TGCAGTGCTAGAGATGAGGGAGATCAGCCCCAGCATTTT.

There are a few counts of this clonotype. The CDR3 reads CASSLATGTWQNTEAFF. The CDR3 nucleotides read TGTGCCAGCAGCCTTGCTACGGGGACCTGGCAGAACACTGAAGCTTTCTTT. The J gene is TRBJ1-1, the V gene TRBV3-1; D may be TRBD1 (5 bases). The germline CDR1 and CDR2 sequences are LGHDT and YNNKEL (reference sequence). The CDR3 is 17 amino acids. Trimming shortened V by 4 bases and J by 1 base, and 19 bases separated the two germline ends.

This clonotype was picked up a small number of times. J is TRBJ1-4 and V is TRBV4-2; TRBD1 matches 9 bases. CDR1 is LGHNA, CDR2 YNFKEQ, per germline. CDR3 size: 15 residues. Trimming removed 3 bases from V and 8 bases from J; junction bases left unmatched: 7. CDR3 coding DNA: TGTGCCAGCAGCCAGGAGACAGGGGGTCGCGAAAAACTGTTTTTT. This encodes CASSQETGGREKLFF.

This clonotype was seen many times. The rearrangement joins TRBV10-3 to TRBJ2-1, with TRBD2 identical over 11 bases. The CDR3 runs 16 residues. Germline V lookup: CDR1 ENHRY, CDR2 SYGVKD. The trim removed 2 bases at V and 8 bases at J, leaving 8 bases unmatched. The CDR3 DNA is TGTGCCATCAGTGAGCCTACTAGCGGGGGCTGGGATGAGCAGTTCTTC. Translated, it gives CAISEPTSGGWDEQFF.